The clone carrying this TCR delta chain was counted between two and nine times. The antigen is undetermined. A far bigger clonotype differs at one base, so this is likely a read error. Within the sample, other DNA sequences also encode this same CDR3. PBMCs from patients and controls supplied the genomic DNA for sequencing. These data belong to a study of gamma delta lymphoproliferative disorders and STAT genes. Study as a whole: Gamma-chain libraries were built from at least 50 ng of genomic DNA with the LymphoTrack Dx TCRG Assay. Study findings and constraints: Apart from two gamma clonotypes, major patient clonotypes were public.

TCRdb applied CATT to the multiplex PCR reads for clone calling. The sample includes about 3,300 delta-chain clones, 1% to 1.5% of them seen just once. Germline CDR1 is TSESDYY and CDR2 is QEAYKQQN. Trimming cost V 2 bases and J 1 base; bases outside gene matches: 21. The length of the CDR3 is 21 residues. The sequence came from a human donor in good health. The chain joins TRAV38-2/DV8 to TRDJ1; 9 nucleotides align to TRDD3. The sequencing input was blood. Here the CDR3 reads CAYRSAEWFLRDWGSTDKLIF. The CDR3 DNA sequence: TGTGCTTATAGGAGTGCGGAATGGTTCCTACGTGACTGGGGGAGCACCGATAAACTCATCTTT.